This T cell receptor (beta chain) emerged from a study of blood T cell repertoires in COVID-19. The overall study: Samples came from the United States, Italy and Spain, spanning acute and convalescent COVID-19. Nucleic acid was either cDNA or gDNA, and it came from T cells, B-cell-depleted T cells, or PBMCs.

Authors' data handling: Amplification of reference gene primers was used by the study to estimate nucleated cell counts. Data came from immunoSEQ multiplex PCR; TCRdb stores just in-frame clones and leaves some out. V, J and clone size derive from that table, while D and trimming were established from the DNA sequence. The repertoire holds some 300,000 clones, with around 88% as singletons. Trimming removed 6 bases from V and 8 bases from J, with 19 bases in between. The CDR3 is made up of 14 amino acids. Germline values: CDR1 MDHEN, CDR2 SYDVKM. The V call is TRBV28, the J call TRBJ1-2; possible D gene TRBD1, 5 bases. Sequencing was done on a sample of peripheral blood. The receptor comes from a woman in her thirties who had recovered from COVID-19. Here the CDR3 reads CASRKANGARGYTF. DNA of the CDR3: TGTGCCAGCAGAAAGGCTAATGGGGCTCGCGGCTACACCTTC.